This T cell receptor beta chain is drawn from a study of shared clonotypes between healthy human individuals. Overall study context: Sampling drew on donors who were two women and three men aged 18 to 49.

Naive-designated CD8 cells lacked CD45RO, were positively enriched for CCR7, and omitted terminally differentiated effector memory CD45RA+ cells. Only one count was recorded for this clone. The assay was carried out at the deep level. Some clones are missing from TCRdb's copy, which holds only in-frame ones; the method was immunoSEQ multiplex PCR. The sample holds about 2 million clones, about 95% seen once. Trimming removed 4 bases at V and 6 bases at J, with 22 bases between. Looked up from germline, CDR1 is SGDLS and CDR2 is YYNGEE. CDR3 length: 17 amino acids. Material for sequencing was naive CD8+ T cells sorted from blood. The TCR comes from a man between 18 and 35 years old in good health. This chain links TRBV9 with TRBJ2-2; tentatively, D is TRBD1 or TRBD2 (5 bases each). The CDR3 DNA reads as TGTGCCAGCAGCCCCCCGGGCCGAGGGGCGGTTGCCGGGGAGCTGTTTTTT. Protein product: CASSPPGRGAVAGELFF.